The 20 T cell receptor beta chains given below trace back to one sample, sequenced in a study of cytomegalovirus exposure and HLA in healthy donors. The study ran its PCR with 60 Vbeta and 13 Jbeta primers. The table came from immunoSEQ multiplex PCR; TCRdb's copy has only in-frame clones and leaves some out. The data contain 98,000 or so clones, about 80% of them singletons. Sequencing was performed on PBMCs. The receptor source for this set is a man aged 35 to 55 in good health and CMV-seronegative.

This clone was observed once. This chain links TRBV15 with TRBJ2-7, with no clear D. The V gene's germline CDR1 is LNHNV and CDR2 YYDKDF (reference sequence). This CDR3 has 13 amino acids. The V end was cut by 2 bases, the J end by 5 bases, with 10 bases between. In DNA, the CDR3 is TGTGCCACCAGCAGATTAGAGAGTCACGAGCAGTACTTC. Translating it yields CATSRLESHEQYF.

This chain links TRBV19 with TRBJ2-5; 8 positions match TRBD2. Losses at the gene ends were 5 bases for V and 1 base for J; bases not matched to a gene: 6. The CDR3 length is 15 residues. The germline V gene encodes CDR1 LNHDA and CDR2 SQIVND (reference sequence). CDR3 nucleotides: TGTGCCAGTAGTCGGCTAGCGGGTAGCCAAGAGACCCAGTACTTC. Protein sequence: CASSRLAGSQETQYF. The whole variable domain, filled in from reference TRBV19 and TRBJ2-5, reads DGGITQSPKYLFRKEGQNVTLSCEQNLNHDAMYWYRQDPGQGLRLIYYSQIVNDFQKGDIAEGYSVSREKKESFPLTVTSAQKNPTAFYLCASSRLAGSQETQYFGPGTRLLVL.

V usage is TRBV7-6 and J usage is TRBJ2-2, with a weak D call TRBD2 (6 bases). V lost 3 bases and J lost 1, with 6 bases in between. From germline, CDR1 is SGHVS and CDR2 FNYEAQ. CDR3 size: 14 residues. CDR3 nucleotide sequence: TGTGCCAGCAGCTTGGGGGGGAACACCGGGGAGCTGTTTTTT. Translation gives CASSLGGNTGELFF.

The rearrangement links TRBV28 to TRBJ1-4, with unresolved D. Trimming took off 6 bases at V and 11 bases at J, with 16 bases between the two ends. The CDR3 has 13 amino acids. Germline CDR1 is MDHEN and CDR2 is SYDVKM. This chain's CDR3 is CASSIDEAGKLFF. In DNA form, the CDR3 reads TGTGCCAGCAGCATCGACGAAGCGGGGAAACTGTTTTTT. The complete variable domain, with remaining parts taken from reference TRBV28 and TRBJ1-4, reads DVKVTQSSRYLVKRTGEKVFLECVQDMDHENMFWYRQDPGLGLRLIYFSYDVKMKEKGDIPEGYSVSREKKERFSLILESASTNQTSMYLCASSIDEAGKLFFGSGTQLSVL.

The V call is TRBV4-1, the J call TRBJ1-1; unclear D gene. The CDR3 loop spans 13 amino acids. Germline CDR1 MGHRA, CDR2 YSYEKL. V was shortened by 0 bases and J by 8 bases, with 10 bases between the two germline ends. CDR3 sequence reads: CASSQDRRAEAFF. CDR3 nucleotide sequence: TGCGCCAGCAGCCAAGATCGGAGGGCCGAAGCTTTCTTT.

The chain couples TRBV19 to TRBJ2-7, with 8 bases that match TRBD1. Germline V gene lookup returns CDR1 LNHDA and CDR2 SQIVND (reference sequence). The length of the CDR3 is 14 residues. The V and J ends lost 5 bases and 4 bases, in that order; junction bases with no gene match: 7. This CDR3 is CASSSRTGYYEQYF. The CDR3 nucleotides read TGTGCCAGTAGTTCGCGGACAGGGTATTACGAGCAGTACTTC. Supplemented by reference TRBV19 and TRBJ2-7, the full variable domain reads DGGITQSPKYLFRKEGQNVTLSCEQNLNHDAMYWYRQDPGQGLRLIYYSQIVNDFQKGDIAEGYSVSREKKESFPLTVTSAQKNPTAFYLCASSSRTGYYEQYFGPGTRLTVT.

The J gene is TRBJ2-3, the V gene TRBV9; 8 positions agree with TRBD2. CDR3 length equals 15 residues. V shed 0 bases and J 5 bases; nucleotides not matched to a gene: 5. The germline CDR1 and CDR2 sequences are SGDLS and YYNGEE. CDR3 DNA: TGTGCCAGCAGCGTAGTCAGCGGGAGAGGAGATACGCAGTATTTT. It codes for CASSVVSGRGDTQYF.

The chain is built from TRBV6-5 and TRBJ1-4; a possible D gene is TRBD1 (6 bases). Germline CDR1 MNHEY, CDR2 SVGAGI. This CDR3 has 13 residues. Between the trimmed V and J ends, which lost 5 bases and 7 bases, there was a span of 11 bases. The CDR3 DNA sequence: TGTGCCAGCAGTGGGGACATTTCTGAAAAACTGTTTTTT. Protein sequence: CASSGDISEKLFF.

The chain employs TRBV18 and TRBJ2-5; 12 bases line up with TRBD2. Germline V gene sequence: CDR1 KGHSH, CDR2 LQKENI. V gave up 3 bases and J gave up 5 bases; unmatched junction bases: 7. The CDR3 has 16 residues. The CDR3 coding sequence is TGTGCCAGCTCACCCCTAGCGGGGGGGCTTCTCGAGACCCAGTACTTC. This gives the protein CASSPLAGGLLETQYF.

This clone was observed a handful of times. The V gene is TRBV5-1, the J gene TRBJ2-5, with TRBD2 matching 10 bases. The V segment lost 3 bases and the J segment 5 bases; nucleotides outside the gene matches: 4. This CDR3 spans 14 amino acids. From germline, CDR1 is SGHRS and CDR2 YFSETQ. CDR3 nucleotide sequence: TGCGCCAGCAGCTGGGGACTAGCGAGTGAGACCCAGTACTTC. This translates into CASSWGLASETQYF.

This clone has only one observation. This chain connects TRBV6-1 to TRBJ1-5, with D possibly TRBD1 on 5 matching bases. Germline V lookup: CDR1 MNHNS, CDR2 SASEGT. The CDR3 sequence is 15 residues long. V was shortened by 4 bases and J by 4 bases, with 14 bases between the two germline ends. CDR3 DNA sequence: TGTGCCAGCAGTGCTCGCGGGGCAGCTAATCAGCCCCAGCATTTT. Its translation: CASSARGAANQPQHF.

The chain combines TRBV14 with TRBJ2-4; no definite D call. Germline loops: CDR1 SGHDN, CDR2 FVKESK. V lost 4 bases, J lost 3 bases, and 13 bases lay in between. The CDR3 consists of 15 residues. The CDR3 is CASSRIRGNKNIQYF. DNA of the CDR3: TGTGCCAGCAGCCGCATCCGAGGCAACAAAAACATTCAGTACTTC. Using reference TRBV14 and TRBJ2-4 for the parts outside the CDR3, the full variable domain is EAGVTQFPSHSVIEKGQTVTLRCDPISGHDNLYWYRRVMGKEIKFLLHFVKESKQDESGMPNNRFLAERTGGTYSTLKVQPAELEDSGVYFCASSRIRGNKNIQYFGAGTRLSVL.

CDR3 DNA: TGTGCCAGCAGTGAAACGGGAGAAACAGATACGCAGTATTTT. It specifies CASSETGETDTQYF. The V gene is TRBV25-1, the J gene TRBJ2-3, with a possible D match to TRBD2 (6 bases). Trimming shortened V by 2 bases and J by 3 bases, and 9 bases separated the two germline ends. This CDR3 region has 14 residues. CDR1 MGHDK and CDR2 SYGVNS come from the germline V gene.

The DNA for the CDR3 is TGCGCCAGCAGCCAAGGCCAGGATTCGGATGAAGCTTTCTTT. It specifies CASSQGQDSDEAFF. The chain recombines TRBV4-1 with TRBJ1-1; D is ambiguous. Germline CDR1 is MGHRA and CDR2 is YSYEKL. The CDR3 totals 14 residues. The ends were cut back, 1 base at V and 7 bases at J, with 13 bases in the middle.

This clone was seen more than once but under ten times. This chain connects TRBV10-2 to TRBJ2-1, with 12 bases aligning to TRBD2. Germline V gives CDR1 WSHSY, CDR2 SAAADI. The CDR3 is 17 amino acids. V lost 2 bases to trimming and J lost 2 bases; unmatched junction nucleotides: 4. The CDR3 bases are TGCGCCAGCAGTGAGGGGGGACTAGCGGGCACCTACAATGAGCAGTTCTTC. It specifies CASSEGGLAGTYNEQFF.

This chain joins TRBV28 and TRBJ1-5; D remains ambiguous. The CDR3 contains 15 residues. The V gene lost 8 bases and the J gene lost 3 bases, with 17 bases spanning the gap. The germline V gene encodes CDR1 MDHEN and CDR2 SYDVKM. CDR3: CASSPGRFTNQPQHF. DNA of the CDR3: TGTGCCAGCTCCCCTGGGAGGTTCACCAATCAGCCCCAGCATTTT. Full variable domain (remainder filled in from reference TRBV28 and TRBJ1-5): DVKVTQSSRYLVKRTGEKVFLECVQDMDHENMFWYRQDPGLGLRLIYFSYDVKMKEKGDIPEGYSVSREKKERFSLILESASTNQTSMYLCASSPGRFTNQPQHFGDGTRLSIL.

In DNA form, the CDR3 reads TGTGCCAGCAGTTCAGGACAGGGTATTTACACTGAAGCTTTCTTT. Amino acid sequence: CASSSGQGIYTEAFF. V usage is TRBV27 and J usage is TRBJ1-1; 8 bases are a match to TRBD1. CDR1 is MNHEY, CDR2 SMNVEV, per germline (reference sequence). The V gene end was trimmed by 4 bases and the J gene end by 3 bases; junction bases not matched to a gene: 7. This CDR3 is 15 amino acids long.

This sequence joins TRBV29-1 and TRBJ2-3; TRBD1 matches 9 bases. The germline V gene has CDR1 SQVTM and CDR2 ANQGSEA. This CDR3 has 14 amino acids. The V and J ends lost 3 bases and 0 bases, in that order; junction bases with no gene match: 1. DNA of the CDR3: TGCAGCGTTGAGGACAGGGGAAGCACAGATACGCAGTATTTT. Residues: CSVEDRGSTDTQYF.

The chain employs TRBV4-3 and TRBJ2-3; TRBD2 matches 9 bases. This CDR3 is 15 amino acids long. The ends lost 2 bases at V and 2 bases at J; junction bases unmatched: 2. Germline V CDR1 and CDR2: LGHNA, YSLEER. The CDR3 region has the DNA TGCGCCAGCAGCCAACTAGCGGGAAACACAGATACGCAGTATTTT. Translated: CASSQLAGNTDTQYF.

V and J are TRBV29-1 and TRBJ2-7; 8 positions match TRBD2. J was trimmed by 7 bases and V by 4 bases; bases with no gene match: 9. This CDR3 has 13 residues. Per the germline V gene, CDR1 is SQVTM and CDR2 is ANQGSEA. CDR3 coding DNA: TGCAGCGTTGGGACGGGGGGGCTTCAAGAGCAGTACTTC. This translates into CSVGTGGLQEQYF.